The 15 T cell receptor beta chains below come from one sample, sequenced in a study of technical replicates of blood from a few donors. Here immunoSEQ multiplex PCR was the method, and the copy in TCRdb shows in-frame clones only, minus some. The data contain approximately 87,000 clones, about 90% of them singletons. Sequenced sample: T cells isolated from PBMCs. Receptors were obtained from a human donor in good health. Some clones in this sample may be carry-over from other donors' samples.

V is TRBV30 and J is TRBJ2-7, with 11 bases fitting TRBD2. Germline V gene data show CDR1 as GTSNPN and CDR2 as SVGIG (reference sequence). V shed 0 bases and J 2 bases; nucleotides not matched to a gene: 6. The CDR3 extends over 16 amino acids. In DNA, the CDR3 is TGTGCCTGGAGTGTACTAGCGGGAGAAAATCCCTACGAGCAGTACTTC. It codes for CAWSVLAGENPYEQYF.

The V and J genes are TRBV7-2 and TRBJ1-1; D may be TRBD1 (5 bases). Germline loops: CDR1 SGHTA, CDR2 FQGNSA. The CDR3 is made up of 15 amino acids. Trimming took 1 base from V and 5 from J, leaving 14 bases between them. The CDR3 DNA is TGTGCCAGCAGCTTAGTAGATAGTCCAGGGACTGAAGCTTTCTTT. Its translation: CASSLVDSPGTEAFF.

The V gene is TRBV9, the J gene TRBJ1-6; D gene uncertain. The CDR3 is 15 amino acids. V dropped 0 bases and J dropped 9 bases, with 13 bases sitting between them. Germline values: CDR1 SGDLS, CDR2 YYNGEE. CDR3 in amino acids: CASSVAGVGSSPLHF. In DNA, the CDR3 is TGTGCCAGCAGCGTAGCCGGGGTGGGGAGTTCACCCCTCCACTTT.

CDR3 in amino acids: CATKQGVVYEQYF. DNA for the CDR3: TGTGCCACCAAACAGGGGGTGGTCTACGAGCAGTACTTC. The chain recombines TRBV6-5 with TRBJ2-7; 8 nucleotides align to TRBD1. The CDR3 length is 13 residues. The V segment lost 10 bases and the J segment 3 bases; nucleotides outside the gene matches: 8. CDR1 and CDR2 from the germline V gene are MNHEY and SVGAGI.

This clone was seen once. The genes are TRBV7-9 and TRBJ1-1, with D possibly being TRBD1 (6 bases). Germline-derived CDR1 and CDR2 are SEHNR and FQNEAQ (reference sequence). Trimming left V 1 base short and J 5 bases short, with 14 bases between. The CDR3 loop spans 15 amino acids. CDR3 DNA: TGTGCCAGCAGCTTAGAGGGGGGGCCGGTTACTGAAGCTTTCTTT. Protein: CASSLEGGPVTEAFF.

In DNA form, the CDR3 reads TGCGCCAGCAGCCAAGATATGGGACAGGGGAACACTGAAGCTTTCTTT. It codes for CASSQDMGQGNTEAFF. This sequence joins TRBV4-3 and TRBJ1-1, with TRBD1 matching over 9 bases. This CDR3 is 16 amino acids long. The germline CDR1 and CDR2 sequences are LGHNA and YSLEER. The trim removed 0 bases at V and 1 base at J, leaving 3 bases unmatched.

This clone has just a few counts. The rearrangement uses TRBV5-1 and TRBJ1-6; 8 nucleotides match TRBD1. The V gene end was trimmed by 3 bases and the J gene end by 14 bases; junction bases not matched to a gene: 16. The germline CDR1 and CDR2 sequences are SGHRS and YFSETQ. The CDR3 contains 16 residues. The CDR3 protein is CASSSERDRWKESLHF. DNA of the CDR3: TGCGCCAGCAGCTCAGAACGGGACAGGTGGAAAGAGTCCCTCCACTTT. The full variable domain, its missing parts supplied by reference TRBV5-1 and TRBJ1-6, is KAGVTQTPRYLIKTRGQQVTLSCSPISGHRSVSWYQQTPGQGLQFLFEYFSETQRNKGNFPGRFSGRQFSNSRSEMNVSTLELGDSALYLCASSSERDRWKESLHFGNGTRLTVT.

This clone has a single count. The chain uses TRBV10-3 and TRBJ2-7; 12 bases match TRBD2. The V gene's germline CDR1 is ENHRY and CDR2 SYGVKD. V was pared by 2 bases and J by 4 bases, with 6 bases of the junction left unmatched. The CDR3 length is 16 residues. CDR3 in DNA: TGTGCCATCAGTGAGGCACTAACTAGCGGGGGGTACGAGCAGTACTTC. This encodes CAISEALTSGGYEQYF.

This sequence joins TRBV14 and TRBJ2-7, with 7 nucleotides matching TRBD1. This CDR3 is 14 amino acids long. Germline V CDR1 and CDR2: SGHDN, FVKESK. Trimming removed 4 bases from V and 3 bases from J; junction bases left unmatched: 6. The CDR3, as DNA: TGTGCCAGCAGCCCTACCGGGACAGTCTACGAGCAGTACTTC. The encoded protein is CASSPTGTVYEQYF.

This clone appeared a single time. J is TRBJ1-3 and V is TRBV19; D ambiguous. Germline V lookup: CDR1 LNHDA, CDR2 SQIVND (reference sequence). CDR3 length: 14 amino acids. The V end was cut by 0 bases, the J end by 4 bases, with 7 bases between. The CDR3 loop is CASSIDAGGNTIYF. In DNA form, the CDR3 reads TGTGCCAGTAGTATAGATGCAGGAGGAAACACCATATATTTT.

The chain joins TRBV1 to TRBJ1-5; the table's D call, TRBD1, was not checked against the DNA. TRBV1 is a pseudogene locus. There are 11 residues in the CDR3. The DNA for the CDR3 is TGCACCAGCAGCCAAGTACATACCCAGCATTTT. This sequence encodes CTSSQVHTQHF.

On this clone: An end of the junction does not agree with germline; a read error may underlie this. This chain connects TRBV4-2 to TRBJ2-3; D is perhaps TRBD2 (6 bases). The length of the CDR3 is 14 residues. Germline CDR1 LGHNA, CDR2 YNFKEQ. Here the CDR3 DNA reads TGTGCCAGCAGCCAAGATGAGGATGTGTTGGGACTGAATTTT. It translates to CASSQDEDVLGLNF.

This chain joins TRBV2 and TRBJ2-2, with TRBD2 matching 14 bases. Losses at the gene ends were 0 bases for V and 1 base for J; bases not matched to a gene: 1. In germline, CDR1 is SNHLY, CDR2 FYNNEI. This CDR3 has 18 residues. Here the CDR3 reads CASSEAGTSGRNTGELFF. The DNA for the CDR3 is TGTGCCAGCAGTGAAGCGGGGACTAGCGGGAGGAACACCGGGGAGCTGTTTTTT. The full variable domain, in which reference TRBV2 and TRBJ2-2 provide the parts outside the CDR3, is EPEVTQTPSHQVTQMGQEVILRCVPISNHLYFYWYRQILGQKVEFLVSFYNNEISEKSEIFDDQFSVERPDGSNFTLKIRSTKLEDSAMYFCASSEAGTSGRNTGELFFGEGSRLTVL.

V and J are TRBV11-2 and TRBJ2-3; 14 bases line up with TRBD2. The CDR3 is made up of 17 amino acids. In germline, CDR1 is SGHAT, CDR2 FQNNGV. J was trimmed by 7 bases and V by 5 bases; bases with no gene match: 11. CDR3 in amino acids: CASSTGLAGEGANTQYF. The CDR3 DNA sequence: TGTGCCAGCAGCACGGGACTAGCGGGAGAGGGAGCGAATACGCAGTATTTT.

This chain uses TRBV4-1 with TRBJ1-3; no clear D gene. Between the trimmed V and J ends, which lost 2 bases and 0 bases, there was a span of 11 bases. The germline V gene encodes CDR1 MGHRA and CDR2 YSYEKL. The CDR3 has 16 residues. As DNA, the CDR3 is TGCGCCAGCAGCCAAAGACCGGAGATCTCTGGAAACACCATATATTTT. Encoded protein: CASSQRPEISGNTIYF.